This T cell receptor (beta chain) was captured by sequencing in a study of PD-1 blockade in classical Hodgkin lymphoma. Remarks on this clone: Its antigen is unknown.

Study results and caveats: Repertoires differed for reasons still undefined, possibly disease activity or prior therapy. When set against healthy donors, newly diagnosed patients were reported to show lower baseline TCR diversity.

Generated by immunoSEQ multiplex PCR, the TCRdb table keeps only in-frame clones and is missing some. This sample has 20,000 to 25,000 clones, with approximately 94% found just once. The time point was: newly diagnosed, previously untreated cHL patient sample. Investigators turned to newly diagnosed, untreated classical Hodgkin lymphoma PBMCs for comparison. The CDR3 totals 18 residues. Unmatched junction bases numbered 16, after V lost 4 bases and J lost 3 bases. Per the germline V gene, CDR1 is SGHNT and CDR2 is YYREEE (reference sequence). Material for sequencing was peripheral blood mononuclear cells (PBMCs). The clonotype was recovered from a human donor with classical Hodgkin lymphoma. The chain employs TRBV5-4 and TRBJ2-1; TRBD1 aligns across 7 bases. CDR3 DNA: TGTGCCAGCAGCGAATCCCGGACTGGCCGGGACAGCTACAATGAGCAGTTCTTC. Translating it yields CASSESRTGRDSYNEQFF. Complete variable domain (other parts from reference TRBV5-4 and TRBJ2-1): ETGVTQSPTHLIKTRGQQVTLRCSSQSGHNTVSWYQQALGQGPQFIFQYYREEENGRGNFPPRFSGLQFPNYSSELNVNALELDDSALYLCASSESRTGRDSYNEQFFGPGTRLTVL.